These T cell receptor beta chains were read from a single sample in a study of blood T cell repertoires in COVID-19. Profiling relied on immunoSEQ multiplex PCR, and the TCRdb table lists in-frame clones only, not all of them. The sample has 320,000 or so clones, about 88% seen once. Sequencing was performed on PBMCs or T cells enriched from blood (not recorded which). Source of these receptors: a woman younger than 45 who had recovered from COVID-19. CDR3s include the opening cysteine and the closing phenylalanine or tryptophan. D genes are given only for firm matches. Size is stated for part of the rows, as once, few or many counts, or as a class when the clone is expanded.

CDR3 length	D gene	clone size	V gene	J gene	CDR3 DNA	CDR3 protein
15	-	-	TRBV28	TRBJ1-2	TGTGCCAGCAGTTTATCTGGGCCGGCGAACTATGGCTACACCTTC	CASSLSGPANYGYTF
15	TRBD1	-	TRBV25-1	TRBJ2-2	TGTGCCAGCAGAGTCACAGGGGGAAGAGCCGGGGAGCTGTTTTTT	CASRVTGGRAGELFF
18	TRBD1	-	TRBV11-2	TRBJ2-1	TGTGCCAGCAGCCCACCGGGACAGGGGGTGCCCTCCTACAATGAGCAGTTCTTC	CASSPPGQGVPSYNEQFF
15	-	-	TRBV5-1	TRBJ1-1	TGCGCCAGCAGCTTCCTTGGGGGCCGGAACACTGAAGCTTTCTTT	CASSFLGGRNTEAFF
14	-	-	TRBV7-8	TRBJ1-5	TGTGCCAGCAGCTTATTGGGGGCAGGGCAGCCCCAGCATTTT	CASSLLGAGQPQHF
16	-	-	TRBV3-1/TRBV3-2	TRBJ2-2	TGTGCCAGCAGCCAAGTGTCTCAGGGGCGCCTCGGGGAGCTGTTTTTT	CASSQVSQGRLGELFF
13	TRBD1	-	TRBV19	TRBJ2-1	TGTGCCAGTACACAGGGGGCGCGAAATGAGCAGTTCTTC	CASTQGARNEQFF
15	TRBD1	-	TRBV13	TRBJ2-3	TGTGCCAGCAGCGCCCGGACAGGGAAGCCAGATACGCAGTATTTT	CASSARTGKPDTQYF
18	-	-	TRBV5-6	TRBJ1-1	TGTGCCAGCAGCTTGGCTCAGCGGTGGGGGCAAATGAACACTGAAGCTTTCTTT	CASSLAQRWGQMNTEAFF
15	-	-	TRBV29-1	TRBJ2-3	TGCAGCGTTAGAACACGGGGGGCCAACACAGATACGCAGTATTTT	CSVRTRGANTDTQYF
12	TRBD1	-	TRBV29-1	TRBJ1-2	TGCAGCGTGTGGACAGGCGACGGTGGCTACACCTTC	CSVWTGDGGYTF
15	-	-	TRBV7-9	TRBJ1-1	TGTGCCAGCAGCTTCACCCTACAGGCGAGGACTGAAGCTTTCTTT	CASSFTLQARTEAFF
16	-	-	TRBV6-2/TRBV6-3	TRBJ2-1	TGTGCCAGCAGTACCCGAGCGGGGACAACCTACAATGAGCAGTTCTTC	CASSTRAGTTYNEQFF
17	TRBD1	-	TRBV19	TRBJ2-2	TGTGCCAGCACCACCGGGACAGGAACCTCGGGGGCCGGGGAGCTGTTTTTT	CASTTGTGTSGAGELFF
16	TRBD1	-	TRBV7-9	TRBJ2-5	TGTGCCAGCAGCTTAGGTCAGGGGGATATCCAAGAGACCCAGTACTTC	CASSLGQGDIQETQYF
13	TRBD1	few	TRBV5-5	TRBJ1-1	TGTGCCAGCATACGACAGGGTGTCGCTGAAGCTTTCTTT	CASIRQGVAEAFF
11	-	-	TRBV28	TRBJ2-5	TGTGCCGCTATCGGGGGTGAGACCCAGTACTTC	CAAIGGETQYF
20	-	few	TRBV19	TRBJ1-2	TGTGCCAGTAGTCCCCTAGCGAGTGGCAGGACCGGGACCTATAACTATGGCTACACCTTC	CASSPLASGRTGTYNYGYTF
14	-	-	TRBV5-6	TRBJ1-2	TGTGCCAGCAGCTTGGCCAGGCCGCAGTATGGCTACACCTTC	CASSLARPQYGYTF
13	-	once	TRBV5-6	TRBJ1-1	TGTGCCACCTGCCTACGGGGGAACACTGAAGCTTTCTTT	CATCLRGNTEAFF
17	TRBD2	once	TRBV27	TRBJ2-5	TGTGCCAGCAGTAGAGGAGGTAGCGGGGGTTACCAAGAGACCCAGTACTTC	CASSRGGSGGYQETQYF
14	-	-	TRBV29-1	TRBJ2-6	TGCAGCGCAATGTACGGCTCTGGGGCCAACGTCCTGACTTTC	CSAMYGSGANVLTF
15	-	-	TRBV7-6	TRBJ2-7	TGTGCCAGCAGCTTAGGAGTTGGACTATCCTACGAGCAGTACTTC	CASSLGVGLSYEQYF
12	TRBD2	once	TRBV6-2/TRBV6-3	TRBJ2-7	TGTGCCAGTAGCGGGCAGGGCTACGAGCAGTACTTC	CASSGQGYEQYF
16	TRBD2	-	TRBV4-1	TRBJ2-7	TGCGCCAGCAGCCAAGAAGTCGGGCTAGCGGTTTTTGAGCAGTACTTC	CASSQEVGLAVFEQYF
16	-	-	TRBV15	TRBJ2-7	TGTGCCACCAGCAGGAAGGGCGGGGGCCCTTCCTACGAGCAGTACTTC	CATSRKGGGPSYEQYF
12	-	few	TRBV7-9	TRBJ2-7	TGTGCCAGCAGCTTAAGCGCGGACGAGCAGTACTTC	CASSLSADEQYF
14	-	many	TRBV7-2	TRBJ1-6	TGTGCCAGCAGCCCAGGGCAGAACGGTTCACCCCTCCACTTT	CASSPGQNGSPLHF
17	-	-	TRBV5-1	TRBJ1-2	TGCGCCAGCAGCTTGGACGGGCAGGGAGGGTCTAACTATGGCTACACCTTC	CASSLDGQGGSNYGYTF
12	-	-	TRBV5-6	TRBJ1-6	TGTGCCAGCAGCTTTCCATCCTCACCCCTCCACTTT	CASSFPSSPLHF
12	TRBD2	-	TRBV29-1	TRBJ2-7	TGCAGCGTTGCGGGGACTACCTACGAGCAGTACTTC	CSVAGTTYEQYF
16	TRBD1	-	TRBV6-2/TRBV6-3	TRBJ2-1	TGTGCCAGCAGTTACTCGATGGACAGGGCTAACAATGAGCAGTTCTTC	CASSYSMDRANNEQFF
16	TRBD2	once	TRBV5-4	TRBJ2-3	TGTGCCAGCAGCATAAGGCGGGGGGCCCACACAGATACGCAGTATTTT	CASSIRRGAHTDTQYF
16	-	-	TRBV11-2	TRBJ1-6	TGTGCCAGCAGTTCCCTAGGGCTCAGGGGCGGTTCACCCCTCCACTTT	CASSSLGLRGGSPLHF
12	-	-	TRBV6-6	TRBJ2-7	TGTGCCAGCGGGGAGGCTACCTACGAGCAGTACTTC	CASGEATYEQYF
17	TRBD2	-	TRBV5-8	TRBJ2-1	TGTGCCAGCAGCTTGACAAAACTAGCGGGGGGATACAATGAGCAGTTCTTC	CASSLTKLAGGYNEQFF
14	-	-	TRBV6-6	TRBJ2-7	TGTGCCAGCAACCCCCAGACAGCGACCTACGAGCAGTACTTC	CASNPQTATYEQYF